What follows is one TCR beta chain and its context. These data come from a study of T cell changes during pregnancy in multiple sclerosis. Per the germline V gene, CDR1 is SEHNR and CDR2 is FQNEAQ (reference sequence). This CDR3 has 15 amino acids. V was shortened by 5 bases and J by 0 bases, with 10 bases between the two germline ends. Libraries were prepared by immunoSEQ multiplex PCR; TCRdb keeps only in-frame clonotypes and omits some of them. The table includes more than 70,000 clones, 91% detected once. This receptor was obtained from a female donor in good health, enrolled as a control in a pregnancy study. The input for sequencing was peripheral blood, taken after pregnancy. The V and J genes are TRBV7-9 and TRBJ1-4; D unclear. In DNA, the CDR3 is TGTGCCAGCAGCCCAGGAAGCCCAACTAATGAAAAACTGTTTTTT. This gives the protein CASSPGSPTNEKLFF.